This T cell receptor (beta chain) was observed in a study of PD-L1 blockade in urothelial cancer. Study-wide background: From 2014, patients received atezolizumab, given as 1,200 mg intravenously every 3 weeks. Male sex and bladder-origin urothelial cancer characterized about nine tenths of the roughly 29 patients. Prior chemotherapy ranged from 0 to 3 regimens per patient. Study-level results: In blood at 3 weeks, tumor-associated clones expanded more among patients with durable benefit.

Germline lookup yields CDR1 SGHAT and CDR2 FQNNGV. V lost 5 bases, J lost 8 bases, and 18 bases stayed unmatched. The CDR3 has 18 amino acids. Repertoires were generated with immunoSEQ multiplex PCR, while TCRdb's copy carries only in-frame clones and drops some. The table lists under 95,000 clones, 84% of them singletons. A note on this clone: Its antigen remains unknown.

As for time point: pretreatment peripheral blood. This TCR was sampled from a man aged 55 to 70 with urothelial cancer. The sequences come from PBMCs, collected around atezolizumab (anti-PD-L1) treatment. The chain carries TRBV11-2 and TRBJ2-3; 11 nucleotides line up with TRBD2. CDR3 protein: CASSLGGGRSGGAATQYF. DNA of the CDR3: TGTGCCAGCAGCCTTGGTGGCGGGCGTAGCGGGGGGGCCGCTACGCAGTATTTT.